One and the same sample provided the 17 T cell receptor beta chains below, sequenced in a study of sequential checkpoint blockade in melanoma. Regarding treatment: randomized to nivolumab then ipilimumab (arm A) or the reverse (arm B). The method was immunoSEQ multiplex PCR; TCRdb's version includes in-frame clones alone and lacks a portion of them. The sample contains approximately 3,500 clones, approximately 24% of which appear only once. This specimen was tumor tissue (inferred from file names), taken from a patient given nivolumab and ipilimumab in sequence. All receptors come from a human donor with melanoma.

The sample holds a few counts of this clone. V gene TRBV6-8 combines with J gene TRBJ2-1; 7 positions agree with TRBD2. There are 16 residues in the CDR3. The ends lost 0 bases at V and 8 bases at J; junction bases unmatched: 10. The V gene's germline CDR1 is MNHGY and CDR2 SAAAGT. The DNA of the CDR3 is TGTGCCAGCAGTTACTCTCTAGCGGCCTCACAGGATGAGCAGTTCTTC. Amino acids: CASSYSLAASQDEQFF.

This clone ranks as medium-sized. The CDR3 reads CASSLDSGGLYSYEQYF. The CDR3 coding sequence is TGTGCCAGCAGCTTAGATAGCGGGGGGCTCTACTCCTACGAGCAGTACTTC. This chain joins TRBV11-3 and TRBJ2-7, with TRBD2 identical over 10 bases. The germline V gene encodes CDR1 SGHNT and CDR2 YENEEA. This CDR3 spans 17 amino acids. Losses at the gene ends were 0 bases for V and 0 bases for J; bases not matched to a gene: 5.

A few counts support this clone. The V and J genes are TRBV2 and TRBJ2-1; 11 nucleotides match TRBD2. Germline trimming cut 6 bases from V and 7 bases from J; bases unmatched to any gene: 8. The length of the CDR3 is 15 residues. CDR1 and CDR2 (germline): SNHLY, FYNNEI. The CDR3 here is CASSFLSGGANEQFF. The CDR3 DNA follows: TGTGCCAGCAGCTTCCTTAGCGGGGGGGCAAATGAGCAGTTCTTC.

The V call is TRBV19, the J call TRBJ1-2; possible D gene TRBD1, 5 bases. The germline CDR1 and CDR2 sequences are LNHDA and SQIVND (reference sequence). The V end was cut by 3 bases, the J end by 5 bases, with 13 bases between. The length of the CDR3 is 14 residues. CDR3 bases: TGTGCCAGTAGTATCCGACAGATCCGATATGGCTACACCTTC. Its translation is CASSIRQIRYGYTF.

The chain uses TRBV5-1 and TRBJ1-4; D not certain. The V and J ends lost 4 bases and 7 bases respectively, with 17 bases between them. The CDR3 is 15 residues long. Germline V gene data show CDR1 as SGHRS and CDR2 as YFSETQ. CDR3 sequence reads: CASSPSYGSLEKLFF. The CDR3 DNA is TGCGCCAGCAGCCCTAGCTATGGCAGCCTTGAAAAACTGTTTTTT.

This chain uses TRBV28 with TRBJ2-5; 8 bases match TRBD1. Germline CDR1 is MDHEN and CDR2 is SYDVKM. Unmatched junction bases numbered 5, after V lost 6 bases and J lost 5 bases. This CDR3 has 13 amino acids. In nucleotides, the CDR3 is TGTGCCAGCAGCCGGACAGGGTCGGAGACCCAGTACTTC. Protein product: CASSRTGSETQYF.

The CDR3 spells CASSLVGLAIRETQYF. CDR3 sequence (DNA): TGCGCCAGCAGCTTGGTGGGACTAGCGATCCGGGAGACCCAGTACTTC. The J gene is TRBJ2-5, the V gene TRBV5-1; 10 bases are a match to TRBD2. The CDR3 totals 16 residues. Germline lookup yields CDR1 SGHRS and CDR2 YFSETQ. Trimming at V came to 0 bases and at J to 5 bases, leaving 7 bases not matched to a gene.

This clone was detected a few times. The chain uses TRBV6-8 and TRBJ1-1; TRBD1 aligns across 10 bases. CDR3 length equals 12 residues. CDR1 is MNHGY, CDR2 SAAAGT, per germline. With 5 bases clipped from V and 8 bases from J, the junction kept 2 bases outside the gene matches. The CDR3, as DNA: TGTGCCAGCAGTCCGGGACAGGGGGAAGCTTTCTTT. It specifies CASSPGQGEAFF.

This rearrangement joins TRBV19 to TRBJ1-2, with 8 bases lining up with TRBD1. Trimming at V came to 8 bases and at J to 3 bases, leaving 5 bases not matched to a gene. CDR1 LNHDA and CDR2 SQIVND come from the germline V gene (reference sequence). The CDR3 consists of 13 residues. CDR3 DNA: TGTGCCAGTGGACAGGGAATAGACTATGGCTACACCTTC. Encoded protein: CASGQGIDYGYTF.

In this sample, this clone turned up a few times. This chain uses TRBV27 with TRBJ1-1, with no clear D. Germline V gives CDR1 MNHEY, CDR2 SMNVEV (reference sequence). Trimming removed 6 bases at V and 1 base at J, with 12 bases between. The CDR3 sequence is 14 residues long. The chain's CDR3 is CASSFYYENTEAFF. The CDR3 nucleotides read TGTGCCAGCAGCTTTTATTACGAGAACACTGAAGCTTTCTTT.

In its sample, this clone ranks as medium-sized. The chain recombines TRBV9 with TRBJ2-1; TRBD2 aligns across 9 bases. Germline lookup yields CDR1 SGDLS and CDR2 YYNGEE. The CDR3 extends over 16 amino acids. V was pared by 0 bases and J by 7 bases, with 8 bases of the junction left unmatched. CDR3 bases: TGTGCCAGCAGCGTAGAGCCTAGCGGGGTGTATAATGAGCAGTTCTTC. Protein sequence: CASSVEPSGVYNEQFF.

CDR3 DNA sequence: TGTGCCAGCTCACCACCGAGATACGAAGGAGTGGGCAGGGGGCAAGGAGAGACCCAGTACTTC. Translated, it gives CASSPPRYEGVGRGQGETQYF. The chain joins TRBV18 to TRBJ2-5; 8 bases fit TRBD1. CDR3 length: 21 amino acids. The V and J ends lost 0 bases and 4 bases, in that order; junction bases with no gene match: 22. CDR1 and CDR2 (germline): KGHSH, LQKENI.

In its sample, this clone was seen a few times. The chain links TRBV29-1 to TRBJ2-4; TRBD2 matches at 15 bases. The CDR3 spans 12 residues. Trimming cost V 6 bases and J 15 bases; bases outside gene matches: 6. Germline assignment: CDR1 SQVTM and CDR2 ANQGSEA. Here the CDR3 reads CSVGTSGGPWYF. The DNA of the CDR3 is TGCAGCGTCGGGACTAGCGGGGGGCCTTGGTACTTC.

This clone was seen ten or more times. Germline is not matched at one junction end, which may reflect a read error. This chain's CDR3 is CASSLEALNTGELFF. The CDR3 nucleotides are TGTGCTAGCAGCTTAGAGGCGCTGAACACCGGGGAGCTGTTTTTT. This chain connects TRBV7-6 to TRBJ2-2; D is ambiguous. Germline CDR1 is SGHVS and CDR2 is FNYEAQ. The CDR3 spans 15 residues.

This clone was found many times. The chain is built from TRBV11-3 and TRBJ2-7, with 8 bases identical to TRBD2. The CDR3 spans 15 residues. Germline V gene data show CDR1 as SGHNT and CDR2 as YENEEA. The V gene end was trimmed by 3 bases and the J gene end by 5 bases; junction bases not matched to a gene: 9. CDR3 sequence reads: CASSLGGTSPHEQYF. The CDR3 nucleotides read TGTGCCAGCAGCTTGGGAGGGACTAGTCCCCACGAGCAGTACTTC.

This chain uses TRBV16 with TRBJ2-7; no reliable D call. Germline lookup yields CDR1 KGHSY and CDR2 FQNENV. The CDR3 length is 14 residues. V was clipped by 0 bases and J by 2 bases, with 8 bases between them. The CDR3 region has the DNA TGTGCCAGCAGCCAATCTGGGCGGACCTACGAGCAGTACTTC. Protein sequence: CASSQSGRTYEQYF.

CDR3 DNA sequence: TGTGCCTTACGGCAGGGGGCCATGAACACTGAAGCTTTCTTT. It yields the protein CALRQGAMNTEAFF. The chain links TRBV30 to TRBJ1-1; 8 nucleotides agree with TRBD1. The V gene's germline CDR1 is GTSNPN and CDR2 SVGIG (reference sequence). The CDR3 loop spans 14 amino acids. V was pared by 7 bases and J by 0 bases, with 7 bases of the junction left unmatched.